The present T cell receptor beta chain was sequenced within a study of spatial heterogeneity in lung cancer. Study context: A unique TCR and UMI combination showed up more than ten times in raw reads, on average. Study results and caveats: How many expanded intratumoral alpha and beta TCRs were present tracked the tumor mutation count, which was a count of nonsynonymous mutations.

With respect to this clonotype: Its target is unknown.

With 2 bases removed from V and 2 bases from J, the gap between germline ends came to 10 bases. The CDR3 extends over 14 amino acids. Per the germline V gene, CDR1 is MNHNY and CDR2 is SVGAGI (reference sequence). Sample time point: sample taken at primary tumor resection. The 60 to 80 donors had untreated early-stage non-small cell lung cancer. The study sequenced unsorted whole RNA from tumor, nontumor lung or frozen PBMC. TCRdb recomputed calls from the 5' RACE reads with MiXCR, one row per CDR3 protein. This table has around 20,000 distinct CDR3 sequences, approximately 8.3% appearing once. The sequence derives from a male donor with early-stage non-small cell lung cancer. V usage is TRBV6-6 and J usage is TRBJ2-7; D call uncertain. The input for sequencing was lung tumor tissue, taken at surgery. The CDR3 DNA reads TGTGCCAGCAGTTACGGCGGCCTTACCTACGAGCAGTACTTC. This encodes CASSYGGLTYEQYF.